This T cell receptor beta chain is from a study of blood T cell repertoires in COVID-19. The overall study: Italy, Spain and the United States were the sources of the convalescent and acute COVID-19 samples. Sample material is recorded as cDNA or gDNA derived from T cells, B-cell-depleted T cells, or PBMCs.

Per the original data handling: By means of reference gene primer amplification, nucleated cell counts were estimated. Here immunoSEQ multiplex PCR was the method, and the copy in TCRdb shows in-frame clones only, minus some. D and trimming come from the DNA, and the V and J calls and clone size come from that table. The sample includes approximately 70,000 clones, 75% to 90% of them seen just once. Sequenced: peripheral blood. The sequence was obtained from a man aged 65-85 years who had recovered from COVID-19.

In DNA, the CDR3 is TGTGCCAGCAGCCACTTGACAGGGGGCGCGTTCACTGAAGCTTTCTTT. Translating gives CASSHLTGGAFTEAFF. This rearrangement joins TRBV3-1 (or the pseudogene TRBV3-2) to TRBJ1-1; TRBD1 aligns across 10 bases. Germline CDR1 reads LGHDT; CDR2 reads YNNKEL (reference sequence). The CDR3 is made up of 16 amino acids. V shed 3 bases and J 4 bases; nucleotides not matched to a gene: 8.